What follows describes a single T cell receptor (beta chain). Germline CDR1 LNHDA, CDR2 SQIVND (reference sequence). This CDR3 is built from 15 residues. J was trimmed by 4 bases and V by 6 bases; bases with no gene match: 7. Participants reported their clinical history, and cohort assignment relied on those reports. Original analysis: Estimation of nucleated cell counts was performed using reference gene primer amplification. Only in-frame clones appear in the TCRdb table, and some are missing; sequencing was by immunoSEQ multiplex PCR. V, J and clone size are taken as reported in that table, and D and trimming were inferred from the DNA itself. The profile shows 400,000 or so clones, 80% to 90% of them singletons. This record comes from a study of blood T cell repertoires in COVID-19.

This chain joins TRBV19 and TRBJ2-5, with 11 nucleotides matching TRBD2. This TCR was sampled from a young man who had recovered from COVID-19. Sequences were obtained from PBMCs or T cells enriched from blood (not recorded which). The CDR3 DNA reads as TGTGCCAGTAGGAGCACTAGCGGGAGTTCAGAGACCCAGTACTTC. Encoded protein: CASRSTSGSSETQYF. Complete variable domain (other parts from reference TRBV19 and TRBJ2-5): DGGITQSPKYLFRKEGQNVTLSCEQNLNHDAMYWYRQDPGQGLRLIYYSQIVNDFQKGDIAEGYSVSREKKESFPLTVTSAQKNPTAFYLCASRSTSGSSETQYFGPGTRLLVL.